The TCR beta chain under discussion was sequenced for a study of T-cell memory formation after mild COVID-19. General study findings and limits: Some clones that responded turned up in pre-infection memory, which suggests that cross-reactive memory joined in. Among clones peaking at day 37 in the second wave, SARS-CoV-2 specificity remained unconfirmed.

In this sample, this clonotype turned up many times. The antigen is not known. A single record per CDR3 protein comes from TCRdb applying MiXCR to the 5' RACE reads. The data show roughly 510,000 distinct CDR3 sequences, 15% to 20% seen once. The CDR3 is made up of 11 amino acids. V shed 1 base and J shed 4 bases, with 1 base lying between them. Germline V gene data show CDR1 as LGHDT and CDR2 as YNNKEL (reference sequence). The V and J genes are TRBV3-1 and TRBJ2-5; D gene uncertain. Material: PBMCs or a T cell subset sorted from them (not recorded which). This sequence was found in an adult woman who had mild COVID-19 (a few samples of this study predate the infection). Cell type and time point are not known. CDR3 in DNA: TGTGCCAGCAGCCAAGCAGAGACCCAGTACTTC. As protein: CASSQAETQYF.